This TCR beta chain was sequenced during a study of regulatory T cells in long-lasting Graves disease. Study-wide background: Antithyroid drugs had been taken under 3 months by newly diagnosed Graves' patients.

Time point of the sample: newly diagnosed GD, antithyroid drugs for less than 3 months. Extracted PBMC RNA gave rise to the TCR library. This CDR3 has 14 amino acids. CDR1 and CDR2 (germline): GTSNPN, SVGIG (reference sequence). The V segment lost 7 bases and the J segment 1 base; nucleotides outside the gene matches: 9. Libraries of TCR beta came from iRepertoire HTBI primers plus Arm-PCR of CDR3 regions. One entry per CDR3 protein results from TCRdb running MiXCR on the multiplex PCR reads. Among about 620,000 distinct CDR3 sequences listed, about 15% were seen once. This sample also belongs to another study, concerning T cells in Graves' hyperthyroidism and ophthalmopathy. That work adds: Researchers ran a first-round RT-PCR on the TCR CDR3 using the HTBI primer set.

This receptor was taken from a woman under 40 with Graves disease. The rearrangement joins TRBV30 to TRBJ2-5; 7 nucleotides match TRBD1. Sequenced here: peripheral blood mononuclear cells (PBMCs), sampled at new diagnosis, from a patient treated with antithyroid drugs. CDR3 protein: CASNPGQFQETQYF. The CDR3 DNA is TGTGCCTCCAATCCGGGACAGTTCCAAGAGACCCAGTACTTC.